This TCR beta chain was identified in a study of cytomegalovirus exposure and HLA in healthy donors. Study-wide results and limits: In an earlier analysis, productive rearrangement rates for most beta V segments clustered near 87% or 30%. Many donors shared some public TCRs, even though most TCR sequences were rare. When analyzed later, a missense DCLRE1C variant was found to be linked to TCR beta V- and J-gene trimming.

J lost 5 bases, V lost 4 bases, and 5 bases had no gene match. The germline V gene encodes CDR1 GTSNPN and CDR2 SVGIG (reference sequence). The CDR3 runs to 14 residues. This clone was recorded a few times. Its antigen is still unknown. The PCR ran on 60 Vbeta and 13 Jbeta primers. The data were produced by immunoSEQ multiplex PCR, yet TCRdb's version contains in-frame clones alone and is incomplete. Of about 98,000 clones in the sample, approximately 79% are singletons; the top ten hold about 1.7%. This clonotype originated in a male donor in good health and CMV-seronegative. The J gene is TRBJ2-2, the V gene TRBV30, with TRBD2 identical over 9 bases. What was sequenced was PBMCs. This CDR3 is CAWKRLAGTGELFF. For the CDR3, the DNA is TGTGCCTGGAAGAGGCTAGCGGGAACCGGGGAGCTGTTTTTT.